Below are 16 T cell receptor beta chains sequenced from a single sample in a study of blood T cells in healthy people across ages. Alongside a J-beta primer mix, a sample-barcoded 5' primer served in a second PCR lasting about 7 to 12 cycles. TCRdb processed the 5' RACE reads anew with MiXCR; each CDR3 protein has one entry. Of some 1.5 million distinct CDR3 sequences in the sample, about 42% were seen once. The specimen sequenced was blood. These receptors were obtained from a woman between 18 and 29 years old in good health.

V gene TRBV6-6 combines with J gene TRBJ2-1; tentatively, D is TRBD1 (6 bases). The CDR3 spans 15 residues. Per germline, CDR1 MNHNY and CDR2 SVGAGI (reference sequence). The V gene lost 2 bases and the J gene lost 5 bases, with 13 bases spanning the gap. The CDR3 DNA is TGTGCCAGCAGTTACGGGACACCCAACCACAATGAGCAGTTCTTC. Encoded protein: CASSYGTPNHNEQFF.

The chain carries TRBV4-2 and TRBJ2-5, with 10 bases identical to TRBD1. V lost 6 bases and J lost 11; bases outside the gene matches: 15. The CDR3 is 15 residues long. Germline V gene sequence: CDR1 LGHNA, CDR2 YNFKEQ. The CDR3 spells CASSPGQGVYNEQYF. DNA for the CDR3: TGTGCCAGCAGTCCAGGACAGGGGGTCTACAATGAGCAGTACTTC.

The chain couples TRBV29-1 to TRBJ1-1, with D unresolved. V dropped 4 bases and J dropped 1 base, with 10 bases sitting between them. The CDR3 is 13 amino acids. From germline, CDR1 is SQVTM and CDR2 ANQGSEA. For the CDR3, the DNA is TGCAGCGTTGCCGGACCTGCGAACACTGAAGCTTTCTTT. It is translated as CSVAGPANTEAFF.

The rearrangement joins TRBV6-2 or TRBV6-3 to TRBJ1-1; D is perhaps TRBD1 (5 bases). CDR1 MNHEY and CDR2 SVGEGT come from the germline V gene. The CDR3 has 15 amino acids. V was pared by 2 bases and J by 10 bases, with 20 bases between. CDR3 nucleotides: TGTGCCAGCAGTTACGCGAACAGGCATGGGCGTTCAGCTTTCTTT. It encodes CASSYANRHGRSAFF.

Only a few counts were recorded for this clonotype. The CDR3 DNA sequence: TGTGCCAGCAGTTCGGGTGATTCAAATCAGCCCCAGCATTTT. It is translated as CASSSGDSNQPQHF. The chain carries TRBV27 and TRBJ1-5; D gene uncertain. CDR1 MNHEY and CDR2 SMNVEV come from the germline V gene (reference sequence). Trimming took 4 bases from V and 4 from J, leaving 11 bases between them. This CDR3 is built from 14 residues.

This clonotype was counted a single time. At one end, the junction sequence differs from germline, possibly due to a read error. The chain has TRBV2 and TRBJ1-5, with TRBD1 matching over 9 bases. CDR3 length: 15 residues. From germline, CDR1 is SNHLY and CDR2 FYNNEI. CDR3 coding DNA: TGTGTCAGCAGTCCCACAGGGGGCCGCGGTCAGCCCCAGCATTTT. Amino acids: CVSSPTGGRGQPQHF.

The chain employs TRBV6-5 and TRBJ2-7; D unresolved. The CDR3 length is 14 residues. Germline V gives CDR1 MNHEY, CDR2 SVGAGI. The V and J ends lost 1 base and 0 bases respectively, with 7 bases between them. This CDR3 reads CASSYFRSSYEQYF. The CDR3 nucleotides read TGTGCCAGCAGTTACTTTCGAAGCTCCTACGAGCAGTACTTC.

This clonotype was seen a handful of times. This sequence joins TRBV20-1 and TRBJ2-5, with unresolved D. Germline V gene lookup returns CDR1 DFQATT and CDR2 SNEGSKA (reference sequence). This CDR3 region has 13 residues. Trimming stripped 6 bases from V and 5 bases from J, with 16 bases between. CDR3 sequence (DNA): TGCAGTGCGGCTACGGCTTTGGGGGAGACCCAGTACTTC. This codes for CSAATALGETQYF.

Points on this clonotype: Germline and junction disagree at one end, which may indicate a read error. V gene TRBV20-1 combines with J gene TRBJ2-1, with 10 nucleotides matching TRBD2. This CDR3 spans 15 amino acids. Germline V gene lookup returns CDR1 DFQATT and CDR2 SNEGSKA (reference sequence). As DNA, the CDR3 is TGCAGTGCTAGAGAGCCTAGCGGGAGTTACAATGAGCTGTTCTTC. It codes for CSAREPSGSYNELFF.

This clonotype has more than one count but fewer than ten. The chain uses TRBV14 and TRBJ2-7; D call uncertain. Germline loops: CDR1 SGHDN, CDR2 FVKESK. This CDR3 is 14 amino acids long. Trimming left V 3 bases short and J 0 bases short, with 9 bases between. CDR3: CASSHLDISYEQYF. CDR3 coding DNA: TGTGCCAGCAGCCACCTAGACATCTCCTACGAGCAGTACTTC.

This clonotype was seen only once. The rearrangement links TRBV18 to TRBJ2-1; D might be TRBD1 (5 bases). Trimming took off 8 bases at V and 4 bases at J, with 15 bases between the two ends. This CDR3 contains 14 residues. Per germline, CDR1 KGHSH and CDR2 LQKENI. Here the CDR3 reads CASATQVGYNEQFF. The CDR3 nucleotides read TGTGCCAGCGCAACACAGGTTGGGTACAATGAGCAGTTCTTC.

This clonotype showed up just a few times. V and J are TRBV7-2 and TRBJ1-2; a weak D match, TRBD1 (6 bases). The CDR3 has 14 amino acids. Germline values: CDR1 SGHTA, CDR2 FQGNSA. The V and J ends lost 5 bases and 3 bases respectively, with 13 bases between them. CDR3 amino acids: CASSPQGTYYGYTF. The CDR3, as DNA: TGTGCCAGCAGCCCCCAGGGGACCTACTATGGCTACACCTTC.

V gene TRBV4-1 combines with J gene TRBJ1-5; D is unresolved. V lost 0 bases to trimming and J lost 3 bases, with 9 bases between them. Germline assignment: CDR1 MGHRA and CDR2 YSYEKL. CDR3 length equals 15 residues. CDR3 in amino acids: CASSQDSRINQPQHF. CDR3 sequence (DNA): TGCGCCAGCAGCCAAGATAGTCGGATCAATCAGCCCCAGCATTTT.

The CDR3 nucleotides read TGTGCCAGCAGTTGGGGGGGGGTGCAAGATACGCAGTATTTT. Translated, it gives CASSWGGVQDTQYF. J is TRBJ2-3 and V is TRBV27; TRBD2 agrees at 7 bases. CDR1 is MNHEY, CDR2 SMNVEV, per germline (reference sequence). The V and J ends lost 4 bases and 5 bases, in that order; junction bases with no gene match: 6. The CDR3 covers 14 residues.

This clonotype was observed a single time. The chain joins TRBV5-5 to TRBJ1-4, with D unresolved. The V end was cut by 6 bases, the J end by 5 bases, with 11 bases between. CDR1 and CDR2 from the germline V gene are SGHKS and YYEKEE (reference sequence). This CDR3 has 13 residues. CDR3 coding DNA: TGTGCCAGCATGACTACGACCAATGAAAAACTGTTTTTT. Residues: CASMTTTNEKLFF.

The V gene is TRBV7-6, the J gene TRBJ2-1; perhaps TRBD1 as D (5 bases). The germline V gene has CDR1 SGHVS and CDR2 FNYEAQ. This CDR3 is built from 15 residues. Trimming shortened V by 6 bases and J by 8 bases, and 20 bases separated the two germline ends. The CDR3: CASRPTTALSDEQFF. CDR3 nucleotide sequence: TGTGCCAGCAGACCGACGACAGCTCTGAGCGATGAGCAGTTCTTC.